This T cell receptor (beta chain) is from a study of Ad26.COV2.S vaccination and SARS-CoV-2 variants. Overall study results and limits: Vaccinees reportedly had broad spike-specific CD8+ and CD4+ T cell responses. Spike-specific TCR breadth was greater after Ad26.COV2.S than placebo.

V was clipped by 5 bases and J by 2 bases; unmatched bases: 7. This CDR3 comprises 15 residues. In germline, CDR1 is SGHAT, CDR2 FQDESV (reference sequence). This table comes from immunoSEQ multiplex PCR, and its TCRdb copy is limited to in-frame clones, with some not included. The sample carries about 350,000 clones, just over 90% recorded once. Details on this clone: What it binds is not known.

The TCR was taken from a human donor who had recovered from COVID-19. The sample here was peripheral blood, taken after recovery from COVID-19. V usage is TRBV11-1 and J usage is TRBJ2-3, with TRBD1 matching 7 bases. CDR3 DNA sequence: TGTGCCAGCAGCCCAGGGGGACAGAACACAGATACGCAGTATTTT. Translation: CASSPGGQNTDTQYF.